This TCR beta chain is drawn from a study of shared clonotypes between healthy human individuals. Trimming at V came to 2 bases and at J to 4 bases, leaving 5 bases not matched to a gene. Germline CDR1 ENHRY, CDR2 SYGVKD. The CDR3 spans 15 residues. Unsorted PBMC replicate PCRs used roughly 270 ng DNA, tens of thousands of T cell genomes. Clones were sequenced by immunoSEQ multiplex PCR, and TCRdb holds only the in-frame ones, with some missing. This table holds about 490,000 clones, around 80% found once. The gene calls are TRBV10-3 and TRBJ1-5; 7 bases are a match to TRBD1. The sequencing sample was made of PBMCs. The receptor's source is a woman between 40 and 50 years old in good health. Some clones in this sample may be carry-over from other donors' samples. This chain's CDR3 is CAISERAGGNQPQHF. In DNA form, the CDR3 reads TGTGCCATCAGTGAGAGGGCAGGGGGAAATCAGCCCCAGCATTTT.